The rows below give T cell receptor beta chains drawn from one sample of a study of blood T cell repertoires in COVID-19. The method was immunoSEQ multiplex PCR; TCRdb's version includes in-frame clones alone and lacks a portion of them. The sample contains a few hundred thousand clones, about 90% of which appear only once. Sequenced sample: peripheral blood. The source is a woman in her forties with COVID-19, enrolled during active disease. Both conserved end residues are part of each CDR3. The D gene is left open where the match is weak. A clone size is listed for some rows: how often the clone was seen (once, few, many), or a class if it is expanded.

d_call	clone_size	j_call	v_call	cdr3_nt	cdr3_aa
TRBD1	-	TRBJ1-3	TRBV4-2	TGTGCCAGCAGCCAGGGACAGGGGGATTCGGGAAACACCATATATTTT	CASSQGQGDSGNTIYF
TRBD1	-	TRBJ1-3	TRBV7-9	TGTGCCAGCAGCTCAACACAGGGGGTCTCTGGAAACACCATATATTTT	CASSSTQGVSGNTIYF
-	-	TRBJ2-7	TRBV7-3	TGTGCCAGCAGCTTTGGGGCAGGAGACTACGAGCAGTACTTC	CASSFGAGDYEQYF
TRBD2	once	TRBJ2-2	TRBV6-6	TGTGCCAGCAGTCGGAGTAGCGGGGCCGATTGGACCGGGGAGCTGTTTTTT	CASSRSSGADWTGELFF
TRBD1	-	TRBJ2-1	TRBV29-1	TGCAGCGTTGAAAGGGACAGGTCTTACAATGAGCAGTTCTTC	CSVERDRSYNEQFF
TRBD2	-	TRBJ2-4	TRBV27	TGTGCCAGCAGTTTACGGGTTCAACAGCGGGAGGAAAACATTCAGTACTTC	CASSLRVQQREENIQYF
TRBD1	-	TRBJ1-1	TRBV28	TGTGCCAGCAGAAAGGACAGGGGGAGCACTGAAGCTTTCTTT	CASRKDRGSTEAFF
-	-	TRBJ1-5	TRBV28	TGTGCCAGCAGTTTCTCGGACTTCGGAGGTCAGCCCCAGCATTTT	CASSFSDFGGQPQHF
TRBD1	once	TRBJ1-1	TRBV29-1	TGCAGCGTGGGACAGGGGGCGACTGAAGCTTTCTTT	CSVGQGATEAFF
TRBD1	-	TRBJ2-7	TRBV4-3	TGCGCCAGCAGCCTTAAGGATCCGGGACAGGGTGGATCCTACGAGCAGTACTTC	CASSLKDPGQGGSYEQYF
-	-	TRBJ1-1	TRBV28	TGTGCCAGCAGCCTAACACAGGGCAACACTGAAGCTTTCTTT	CASSLTQGNTEAFF
TRBD1	-	TRBJ1-5	TRBV7-9	TGTGCCAGCAGCACTGGACAGGGGTATCAGCCCCAGCATTTT	CASSTGQGYQPQHF
-	-	TRBJ1-1	TRBV6-5	TGTGCCAGCAGTTTCAGGGAACTGAACACTGAAGCTTTCTTT	CASSFRELNTEAFF
TRBD1	once	TRBJ1-2	TRBV7-9	TGTGCCAGCAGCTTGGGACAGTCGGACTATGGCTACACCTTC	CASSLGQSDYGYTF
TRBD2	-	TRBJ2-7	TRBV27	TGTGCCAGCAGTTTTGTGGCCGGACTAGCGTCCGAGCAGTACTTC	CASSFVAGLASEQYF
-	-	TRBJ2-1	TRBV4-2	TGTGCCAGCAGCCAAGCATCCAGGGTCGAGCAGTTCTTC	CASSQASRVEQFF
-	-	TRBJ1-2	TRBV29-1	TGCAGCGTTGGGGCAGACCGTTTAAGCTATGGCTACACCTTC	CSVGADRLSYGYTF
TRBD1	-	TRBJ1-1	TRBV9	TGTGCCAGCAGCGTTGGGGGACAGTTGAACACTGAAGCTTTCTTT	CASSVGGQLNTEAFF
-	-	TRBJ2-1	TRBV5-4	TGTGCCAGCCGCCTGGGGCTTCCGTCCTACAATGAGCAGTTCTTC	CASRLGLPSYNEQFF
TRBD2	-	TRBJ2-7	TRBV6-2/TRBV6-3	TGTGCCAGCAGTTTGACGACTAGCGGGAGGACGGGACAGTACTTC	CASSLTTSGRTGQYF
-	-	TRBJ2-5	TRBV28	TGTGCCAGCAGTATTCAAACCTGGGGGCACCAAGAGACCCAGTACTTC	CASSIQTWGHQETQYF
TRBD2	-	TRBJ2-3	TRBV7-3	TGTGCCAGCAGCTCCACTGGGGGGGCAGATACGCAGTATTTT	CASSSTGGADTQYF
-	once	TRBJ2-5	TRBV21-1	TGTGCCAGCAGCACTCCAAGCGGACGGAGCCAAGAGACCCAGTACTTC	CASSTPSGRSQETQYF
-	-	TRBJ2-7	TRBV7-9	TGTGCCAGCAGCCTTAGTAGCAGCTCCTACGAGCAGTACTTC	CASSLSSSSYEQYF
-	-	TRBJ2-1	TRBV6-4	TGTGCCAGCAGTGAAGCCGAGACTAGCTACAATGAGCAGTTCTTC	CASSEAETSYNEQFF
TRBD1	few	TRBJ1-4	TRBV3-1/TRBV3-2	TGTGCCAGCAGCCAAGATCTAAAGGGGGCCGGCGAAAAACTGTTTTTT	CASSQDLKGAGEKLFF
-	-	TRBJ2-4	TRBV5-1	TGCGCCAGCAGCTTGCCCGACAGGACCTCGGGCAAAAACATTCAGTACTTC	CASSLPDRTSGKNIQYF
-	-	TRBJ1-5	TRBV7-2	TGTGCCAGCAGCTTAGTAGACAGCACCTTTCAGCCCCAGCATTTT	CASSLVDSTFQPQHF
-	-	TRBJ1-4	TRBV18	TGTGCCAGCTCCCAGAGAGTCACGGGAGCAACTAATGAAAAACTGTTTTTT	CASSQRVTGATNEKLFF
TRBD1	-	TRBJ1-4	TRBV29-1	TGCAGCGTTGAAGGGCAGGGGGACGAAAAACTGTTTTTT	CSVEGQGDEKLFF
TRBD2	-	TRBJ2-1	TRBV7-2	TGTGCCAGCAGCTTCCGGGGACTAGCGGGGAATGAGCAGTTCTTC	CASSFRGLAGNEQFF
TRBD1	-	TRBJ1-1	TRBV27	TGTGCCAGCAGTGCTGCCCGGGACAGAACTGAAGCTTTCTTT	CASSAARDRTEAFF
TRBD1	-	TRBJ1-1	TRBV5-1	TGCGCCAGCAGCTGGGGGACAGGCACACCTAACACTGAAGCTTTCTTT	CASSWGTGTPNTEAFF
TRBD1	-	TRBJ2-2	TRBV4-3	TGCGCCAGCAGCCCGGGACAGTCCCTGAACACCGGGGAGCTGTTTTTT	CASSPGQSLNTGELFF
-	-	TRBJ2-3	TRBV4-3	TGCGCCAGCAGAAATTGGACTACTAATACGCAGTATTTT	CASRNWTTNTQYF
TRBD2	-	TRBJ2-7	TRBV4-1	TGCGCCAGCAGCCAAGATCTAGCGGGAGGATACGAGCAGTACTTC	CASSQDLAGGYEQYF
TRBD1	-	TRBJ2-3	TRBV7-2	TGTGCCAGCAGCTTAGGACAGGGAAGAACAGATACGCAGTATTTT	CASSLGQGRTDTQYF
-	few	TRBJ2-7	TRBV10-3	TGTGCCATCAGTGAGAGGTCAGGCTACTCCTCCTACGAGCAGTACTTC	CAISERSGYSSYEQYF
TRBD1	-	TRBJ1-4	TRBV18	TGTGCCAGCTCCCCGTGGACAGGGTCTGAAAAACTGTTTTTT	CASSPWTGSEKLFF
-	-	TRBJ2-3	TRBV5-4	TGTGCCAGCAGCTTGGGGTTTGAGGGAAGCACAGATACGCAGTATTTT	CASSLGFEGSTDTQYF
TRBD1	once	TRBJ1-6	TRBV10-3	TGTGCCATCAGTGAAGAGTCAGGGGGCCCCGGCTCCTATAATTCACCCCTCCACTTT	CAISEESGGPGSYNSPLHF
TRBD1	-	TRBJ1-5	TRBV4-2	TGTGCCAGCAGCCAAGTGGCAGGGGGAGGCAATCAGCCCCAGCATTTT	CASSQVAGGGNQPQHF
TRBD1	-	TRBJ1-1	TRBV9	TGTGCCAGCAGCGTACAGGGGGCGAGGGGGAGTAGGGCTTTCTTT	CASSVQGARGSRAFF
-	-	TRBJ1-1	TRBV4-3	TGCGCCAGCAGCCCTCGCCCCCCCCGAGGAGCTTTCTTT	CASSPRPPRGAFF
-	-	TRBJ2-3	TRBV27	TGTGCCAGCAGTTTAAAGGCCTATGACACGCGGGGCACAGATACGCAGTATTTT	CASSLKAYDTRGTDTQYF
-	-	TRBJ1-6	TRBV14	TGTGCCAGCAGCCTCACGGACAGTCATAATTCACCCCTCCACTTT	CASSLTDSHNSPLHF
-	-	TRBJ1-5	TRBV27	TGTGCCAGCAGACCCGCGGCCGGTAATCAGCCCCAGCATTTT	CASRPAAGNQPQHF
-	-	TRBJ1-3	TRBV6-6	TGTGCCAGCAGCCTGGGGCGAAGTCCTTCTGGAAACACCATATATTTT	CASSLGRSPSGNTIYF
TRBD1	-	TRBJ1-1	TRBV6-5	TGTGCCAGCAGTACAGGGGACAGGGGGTATACTGAAGCTTTCTTT	CASSTGDRGYTEAFF
-	-	TRBJ1-5	TRBV28	TGTGCCAGCAGTTCCCCCTTCGTCACAGGTGTTAATCAGCCCCAGCATTTT	CASSSPFVTGVNQPQHF
-	-	TRBJ2-2	TRBV7-3	TGTGCCAGCAGCTTCCGAACTGCCGGGGAGCTGTTTTTT	CASSFRTAGELFF
TRBD2	-	TRBJ2-3	TRBV6-6	TGTGCCAGCAGCCTAGCGGGACTACGAGATACGCAGTATTTT	CASSLAGLRDTQYF
TRBD2	few	TRBJ2-7	TRBV28	TGTGCCAGCAGTTCCCTCGAAGCGGGAGGGATCTACGAGCAGTACTTC	CASSSLEAGGIYEQYF
-	-	TRBJ1-3	TRBV27	TGTGCCAGCATAGGAGGAGTGACTGGAAACACCATATATTTT	CASIGGVTGNTIYF
-	-	TRBJ1-6	TRBV15	TGTGCCACCAGCAGAGATAAGAGCTCCTATAATTCACCCCTCCACTTT	CATSRDKSSYNSPLHF